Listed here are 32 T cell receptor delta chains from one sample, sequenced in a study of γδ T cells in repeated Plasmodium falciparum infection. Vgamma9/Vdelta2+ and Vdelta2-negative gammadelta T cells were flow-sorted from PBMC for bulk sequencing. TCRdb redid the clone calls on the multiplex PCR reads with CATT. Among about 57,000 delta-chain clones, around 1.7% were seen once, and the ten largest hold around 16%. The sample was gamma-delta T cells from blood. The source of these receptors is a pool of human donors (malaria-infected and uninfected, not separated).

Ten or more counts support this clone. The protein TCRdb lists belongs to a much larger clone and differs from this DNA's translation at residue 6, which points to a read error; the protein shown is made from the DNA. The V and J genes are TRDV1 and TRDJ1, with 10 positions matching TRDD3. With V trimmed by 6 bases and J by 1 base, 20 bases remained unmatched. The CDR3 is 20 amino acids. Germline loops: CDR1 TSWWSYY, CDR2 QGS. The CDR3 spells CALGDHHNYWGMYSTDKLIF. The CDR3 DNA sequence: TGTGCTCTTGGTGACCACCACAATTACTGGGGGATGTATTCCACCGATAAACTCATCTTT.

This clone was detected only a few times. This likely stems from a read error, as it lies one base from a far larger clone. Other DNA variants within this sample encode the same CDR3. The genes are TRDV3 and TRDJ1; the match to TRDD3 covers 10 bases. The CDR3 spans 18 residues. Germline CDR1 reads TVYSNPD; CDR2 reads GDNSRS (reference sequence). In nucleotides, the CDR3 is TGCGCCTCCCGCCTCCTAAGAGTATTCCGGGGGATACGCGATAAACTCATCTTT. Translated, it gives CASRLLRVFRGIRDKLIF.

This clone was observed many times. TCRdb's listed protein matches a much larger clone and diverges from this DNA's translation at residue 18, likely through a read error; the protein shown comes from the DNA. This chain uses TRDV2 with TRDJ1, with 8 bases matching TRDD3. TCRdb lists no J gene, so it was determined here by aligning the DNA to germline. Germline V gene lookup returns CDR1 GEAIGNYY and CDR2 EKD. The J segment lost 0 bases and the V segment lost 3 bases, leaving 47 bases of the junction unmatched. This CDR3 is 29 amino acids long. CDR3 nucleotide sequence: TGTGCCTGTGACCCTGCCTTCCGGCCCAATGGAGTAGAGCCCTTACTGGGGGTCGACGCTGACCTATACACCGATAAACTCATCTTT. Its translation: CACDPAFRPNGVEPLLGVDADLYTDKLIF.

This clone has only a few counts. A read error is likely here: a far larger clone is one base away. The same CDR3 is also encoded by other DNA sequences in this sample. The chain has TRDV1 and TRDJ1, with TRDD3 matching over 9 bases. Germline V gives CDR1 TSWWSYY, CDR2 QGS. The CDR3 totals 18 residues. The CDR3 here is CALGGRGWGITNTDKLIF. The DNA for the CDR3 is TGTGCTCTTGGGGGGAGAGGGTGGGGGATAACAAACACCGACAAACTCATCTTT.

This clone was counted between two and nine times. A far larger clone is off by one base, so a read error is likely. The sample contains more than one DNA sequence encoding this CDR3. CDR3 DNA sequence: TGTGCTCTTGGAGAACTTGGCCTCAGCCTCCTCAGGGCTTTGACAGCACAACTCTTCTTT. It specifies CALGELGLSLLRALTAQLFF. V and J are TRDV1 and TRDJ2; D gene uncertain. No J segment appears in TCRdb, so it was assigned here by matching the sequence to germline. This CDR3 is built from 20 residues. The germline gives CDR1 TSWWSYY, CDR2 QGS.

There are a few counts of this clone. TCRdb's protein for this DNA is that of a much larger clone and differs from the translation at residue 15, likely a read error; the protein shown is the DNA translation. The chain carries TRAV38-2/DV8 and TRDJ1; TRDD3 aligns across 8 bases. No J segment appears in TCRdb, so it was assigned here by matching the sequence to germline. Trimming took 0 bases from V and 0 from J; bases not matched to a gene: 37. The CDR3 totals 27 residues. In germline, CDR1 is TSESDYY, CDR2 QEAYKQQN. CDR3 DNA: TGTGCTTATAGGAGCGCGGAACTCTTCTTCTGGTCTTCGTCAAAATCGACTGGGGGGTCGTACACCGATAAACTCATCTTT. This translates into CAYRSAELFFWSSSKSTGGSYTDKLIF.

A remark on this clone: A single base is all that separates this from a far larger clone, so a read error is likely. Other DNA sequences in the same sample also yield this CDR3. DNA for the CDR3: TGTGCCTTTCGCTCCTGTACTGGTCACCCGTACACCGATAAACTCATCTTT. Its translation is CAFRSCTGHPYTDKLIF. V is TRDV3 and J is TRDJ1; tentatively, D is TRDD3 (5 bases). No J gene is reported in TCRdb; it was inferred here by comparing the DNA with germline. Germline CDR1 is TVYSNPD and CDR2 is GDNSRS (reference sequence). The CDR3 extends over 17 amino acids. Trimming took off 2 bases at V and 0 bases at J, with 22 bases between the two ends.

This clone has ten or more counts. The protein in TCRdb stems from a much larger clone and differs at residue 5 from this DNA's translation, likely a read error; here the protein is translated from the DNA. The CDR3 protein is CALGGTFQGGYNDKLIF. CDR3 DNA sequence: TGTGCTCTTGGGGGTACATTCCAGGGAGGGTACAACGATAAACTCATCTTT. The rearrangement uses TRDV1 and TRDJ1; no reliable D call. CDR1 is TSWWSYY, CDR2 QGS, per germline. V was pared by 4 bases and J by 4 bases, with 22 bases between. The CDR3 has 17 residues.

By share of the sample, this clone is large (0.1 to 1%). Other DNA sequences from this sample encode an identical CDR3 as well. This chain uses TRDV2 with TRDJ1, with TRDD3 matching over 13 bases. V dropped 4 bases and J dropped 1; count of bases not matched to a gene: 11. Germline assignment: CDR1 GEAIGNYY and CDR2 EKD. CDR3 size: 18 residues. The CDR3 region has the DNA TGTGCCTGTGATCCCGTACTGGGGGATACGGGGGTCACCGATAAACTCATCTTT. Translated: CACDPVLGDTGVTDKLIF.

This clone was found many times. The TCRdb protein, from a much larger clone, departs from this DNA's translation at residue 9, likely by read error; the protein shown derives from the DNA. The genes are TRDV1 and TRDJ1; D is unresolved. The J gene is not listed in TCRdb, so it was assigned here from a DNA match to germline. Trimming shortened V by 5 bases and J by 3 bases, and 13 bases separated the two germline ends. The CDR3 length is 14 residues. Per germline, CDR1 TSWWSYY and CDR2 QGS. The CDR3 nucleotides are TGTGCTCTTGGGAGGAACATCAGGGCCGATAAACTCATCTTT. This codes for CALGRNIRADKLIF.

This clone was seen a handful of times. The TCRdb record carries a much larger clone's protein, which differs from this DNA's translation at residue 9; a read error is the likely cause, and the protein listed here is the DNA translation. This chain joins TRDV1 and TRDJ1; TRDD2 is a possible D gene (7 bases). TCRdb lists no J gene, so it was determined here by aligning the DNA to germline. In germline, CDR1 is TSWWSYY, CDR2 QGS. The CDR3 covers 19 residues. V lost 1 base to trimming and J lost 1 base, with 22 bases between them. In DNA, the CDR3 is TGTGCTCTTGGGGAACGGCCTTCCTGCATTGGGGGCCCCACCGATAAACTCATCTTT. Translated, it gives CALGERPSCIGGPTDKLIF.

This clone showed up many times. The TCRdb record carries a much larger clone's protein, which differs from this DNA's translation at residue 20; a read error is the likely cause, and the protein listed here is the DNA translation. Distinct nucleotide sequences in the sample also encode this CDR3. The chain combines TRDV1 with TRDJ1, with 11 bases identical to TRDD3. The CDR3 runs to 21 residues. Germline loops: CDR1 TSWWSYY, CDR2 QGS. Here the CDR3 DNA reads TGTGCTCTTGGGGAGGAAGGGGCCCTCCCAATACTGGGGGATAGATCGGATAAACTCACCTTT. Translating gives CALGEEGALPILGDRSDKLTF.

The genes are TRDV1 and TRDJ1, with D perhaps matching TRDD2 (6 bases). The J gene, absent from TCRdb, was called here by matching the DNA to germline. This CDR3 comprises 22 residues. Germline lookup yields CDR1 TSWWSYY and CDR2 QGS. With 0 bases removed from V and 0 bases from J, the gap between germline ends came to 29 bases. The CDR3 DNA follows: TGTGCTCTTGGGGAACTAGGATTCTTCCTGCCCAGGTCACGGGACTACACCGATAAACTCATCTTT. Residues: CALGELGFFLPRSRDYTDKLIF.

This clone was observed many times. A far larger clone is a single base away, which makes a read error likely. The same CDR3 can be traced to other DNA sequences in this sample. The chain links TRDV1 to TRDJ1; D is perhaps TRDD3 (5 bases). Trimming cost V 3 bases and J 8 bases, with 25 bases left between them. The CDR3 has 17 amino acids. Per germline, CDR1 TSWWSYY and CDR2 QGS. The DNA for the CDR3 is TGTGCTCTTGGGGAGCTTGAAAGAGCCGGGGAATCACGAAAACTCATCTTT. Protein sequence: CALGELERAGESRKLIF.

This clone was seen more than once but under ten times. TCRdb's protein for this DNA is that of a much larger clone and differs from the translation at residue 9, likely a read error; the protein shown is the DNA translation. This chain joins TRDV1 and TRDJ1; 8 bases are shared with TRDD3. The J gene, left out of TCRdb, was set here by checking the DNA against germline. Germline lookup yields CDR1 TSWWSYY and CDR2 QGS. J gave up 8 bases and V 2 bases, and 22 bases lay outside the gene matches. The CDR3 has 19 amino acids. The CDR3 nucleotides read TGTGCTCTTGGGGAAGCGTCGAGTCTCAACTACTGGGGGGGCTACAAACTCATCTTT. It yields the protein CALGEASSLNYWGGYKLIF.

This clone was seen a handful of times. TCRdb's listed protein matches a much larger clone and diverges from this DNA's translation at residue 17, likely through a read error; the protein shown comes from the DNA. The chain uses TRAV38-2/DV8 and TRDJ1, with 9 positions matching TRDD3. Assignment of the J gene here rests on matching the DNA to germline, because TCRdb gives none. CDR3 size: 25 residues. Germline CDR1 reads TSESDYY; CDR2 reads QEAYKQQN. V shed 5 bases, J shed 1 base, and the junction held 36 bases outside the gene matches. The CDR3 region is CAYSSFSTFLQYPYWGTRATDKLIF. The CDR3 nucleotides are TGTGCTTATAGTAGCTTTTCGACCTTCCTCCAATACCCGTACTGGGGGACCCGAGCCACCGATAAACTCATCTTT.

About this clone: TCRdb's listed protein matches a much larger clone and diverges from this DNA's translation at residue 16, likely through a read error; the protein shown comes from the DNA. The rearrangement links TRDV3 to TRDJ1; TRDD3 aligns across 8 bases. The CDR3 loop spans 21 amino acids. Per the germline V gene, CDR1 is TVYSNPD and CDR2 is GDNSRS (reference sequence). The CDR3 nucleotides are TGTGCCTCTTCGGCCTTCCCGTTTGGGGATACTACTTGTGAGTACCCCGATAAACTCATCTTC. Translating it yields CASSAFPFGDTTCEYPDKLIF.

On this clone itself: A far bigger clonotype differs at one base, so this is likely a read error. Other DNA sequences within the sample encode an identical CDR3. CDR3 region: CAYSSFSTFLQYPYWGIRATDKLIF. CDR3 coding DNA: TGTGCTTATAGTAGCTTTTCGACCTTCCTCCAATACCCGTACTGGGGGATCCGAGCCACCGACAAACTCATCTTT. V is TRAV38-2/DV8 and J is TRDJ1, with TRDD3 matching over 10 bases. Matching the DNA to germline supplied the J gene, which TCRdb does not give. Germline V gene lookup returns CDR1 TSESDYY and CDR2 QEAYKQQN. The CDR3 is 25 residues long.

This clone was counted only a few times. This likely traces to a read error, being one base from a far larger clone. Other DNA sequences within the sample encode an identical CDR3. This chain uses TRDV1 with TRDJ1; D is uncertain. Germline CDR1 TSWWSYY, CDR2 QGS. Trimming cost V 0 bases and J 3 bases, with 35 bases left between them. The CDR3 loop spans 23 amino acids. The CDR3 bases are TGTGCTCTTGGGGAACTTTGTTCGAAGGACACGCGTATCCTGAGTTTGAGCCCCGATAAACTCATCTTT. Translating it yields CALGELCSKDTRILSLSPDKLIF.

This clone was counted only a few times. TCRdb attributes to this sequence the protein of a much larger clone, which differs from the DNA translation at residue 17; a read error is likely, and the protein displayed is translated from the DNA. CDR3 residues: CALGDPGPPHPLCTDKPIF. In DNA, the CDR3 is TGTGCTCTTGGGGATCCGGGACCCCCACACCCCCTTTGCACCGATAAACCCATCTTT. The J gene has no call, while the V gene is TRDV1; the tabulated D call, TRDD3, remains unverified against the DNA. The CDR3 covers 19 residues. The germline gives CDR1 TSWWSYY, CDR2 QGS.

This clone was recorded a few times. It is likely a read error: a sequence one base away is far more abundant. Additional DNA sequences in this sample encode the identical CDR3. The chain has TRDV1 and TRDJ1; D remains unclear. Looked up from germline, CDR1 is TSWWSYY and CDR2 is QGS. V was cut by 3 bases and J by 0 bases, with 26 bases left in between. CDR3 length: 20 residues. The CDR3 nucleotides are TGTGCTCTTGGGGAGCCACGGGAGTGGCTAAGGGTTTTGTACACCGATAAACTCATCTTT. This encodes CALGEPREWLRVLYTDKLIF.

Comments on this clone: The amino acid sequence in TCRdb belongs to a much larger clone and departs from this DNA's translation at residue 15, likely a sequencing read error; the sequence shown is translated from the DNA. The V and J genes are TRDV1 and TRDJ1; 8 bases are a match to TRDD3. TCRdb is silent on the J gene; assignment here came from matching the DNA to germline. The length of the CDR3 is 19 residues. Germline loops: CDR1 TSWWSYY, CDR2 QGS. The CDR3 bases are TGTGCTCTTGGGGACGCCTACGAATACTGGGGGCCGCTCACCAATAAACTCATCTTT. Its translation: CALGDAYEYWGPLTNKLIF.

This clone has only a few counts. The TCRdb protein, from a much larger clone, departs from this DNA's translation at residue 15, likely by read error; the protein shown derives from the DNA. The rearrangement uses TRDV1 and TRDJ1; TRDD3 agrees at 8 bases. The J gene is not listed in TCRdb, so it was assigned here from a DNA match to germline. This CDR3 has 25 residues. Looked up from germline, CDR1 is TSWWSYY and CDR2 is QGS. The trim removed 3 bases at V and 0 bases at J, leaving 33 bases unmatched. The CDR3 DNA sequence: TGTGCTCTTGGGGACCTACGGCCTTCCCGAACCTACTGGGGGCCTCCCCCCGTGAACACCGATAAACTCATCTTT. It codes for CALGDLRPSRTYWGPPPVNTDKLIF.

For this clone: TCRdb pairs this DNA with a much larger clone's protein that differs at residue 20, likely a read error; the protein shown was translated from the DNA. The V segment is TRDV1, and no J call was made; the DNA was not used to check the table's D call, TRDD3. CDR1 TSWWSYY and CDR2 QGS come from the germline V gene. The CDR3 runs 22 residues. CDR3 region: CALGEQPYAGALVVGDTDKPIF. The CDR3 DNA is TGTGCTCTTGGGGAACAGCCTTACGCTGGTGCTTTAGTAGTGGGGGATACCGATAAACCCATCTTT.

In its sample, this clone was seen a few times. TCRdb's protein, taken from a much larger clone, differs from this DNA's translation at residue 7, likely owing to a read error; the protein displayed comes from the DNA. CDR3 DNA: TGTGCTCTTGGGGAACTTCCCTACCTTATCCGTACGAAGGGGTCGTACACCGATAAACTCATCTTT. It encodes CALGELPYLIRTKGSYTDKLIF. The V call is TRDV1, the J call TRDJ1; D is possibly TRDD2 (5 bases). TCRdb gives no J gene; it was assigned here by matching the DNA to germline. Trimming removed 0 bases from V and 0 bases from J, with 29 bases in between. The CDR3 length is 22 residues. The germline V gene has CDR1 TSWWSYY and CDR2 QGS.

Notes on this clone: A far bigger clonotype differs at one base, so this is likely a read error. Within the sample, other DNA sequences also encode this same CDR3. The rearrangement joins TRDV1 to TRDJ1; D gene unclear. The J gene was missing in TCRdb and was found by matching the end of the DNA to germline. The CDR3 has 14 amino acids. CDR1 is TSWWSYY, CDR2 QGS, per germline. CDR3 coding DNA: TGTGCTCTTGGGGATGGGACTAGGTCCGACAAACTCATCTTT. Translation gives CALGDGTRSDKLIF.

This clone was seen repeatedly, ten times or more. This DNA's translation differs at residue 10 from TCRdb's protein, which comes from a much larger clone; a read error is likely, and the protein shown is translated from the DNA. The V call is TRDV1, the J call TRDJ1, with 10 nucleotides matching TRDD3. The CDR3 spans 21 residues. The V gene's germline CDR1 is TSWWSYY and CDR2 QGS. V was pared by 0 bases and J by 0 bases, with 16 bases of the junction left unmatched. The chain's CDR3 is CALGELVPPQGWGIHTDKLIF. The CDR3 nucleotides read TGTGCTCTTGGGGAACTTGTACCCCCCCAGGGATGGGGGATACACACCGATAAACTCATCTTT.

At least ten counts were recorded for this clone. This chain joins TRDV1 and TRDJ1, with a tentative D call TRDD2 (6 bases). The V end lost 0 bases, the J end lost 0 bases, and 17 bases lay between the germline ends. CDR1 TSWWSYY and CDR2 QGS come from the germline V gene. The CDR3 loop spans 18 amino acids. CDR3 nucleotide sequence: TGTGCTCTTGGGGAACTACTTCCTCCTCAGGGGTACACCGATAAACTCATCTTT. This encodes CALGELLPPQGYTDKLIF.

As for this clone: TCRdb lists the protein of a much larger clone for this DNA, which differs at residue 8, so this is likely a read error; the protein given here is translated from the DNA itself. As DNA, the CDR3 is TGTGCTCTTGGGGAATTTTTTTGTGGCGATAATGGGGGACTGTACACCGATAAACTCATCTTT. Translated, it gives CALGEFFCGDNGGLYTDKLIF. The chain links TRDV1 to TRDJ1; 7 bases agree with TRDD3. TCRdb offers no J gene call, so here the DNA was matched to germline to obtain one. CDR1 is TSWWSYY and CDR2 is QGS in the germline V gene. The CDR3 has 21 amino acids. V shed 2 bases, J shed 0 bases, and the junction held 21 bases outside the gene matches.

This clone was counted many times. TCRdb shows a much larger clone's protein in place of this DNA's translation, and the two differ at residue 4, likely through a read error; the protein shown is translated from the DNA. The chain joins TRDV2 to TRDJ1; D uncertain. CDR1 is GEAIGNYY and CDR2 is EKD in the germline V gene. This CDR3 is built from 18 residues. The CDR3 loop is CACNTKYYQPMYTDKLIF. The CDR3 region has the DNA TGTGCCTGTAACACGAAGTACTACCAGCCGATGTACACCGATAAACTCATCTTT.

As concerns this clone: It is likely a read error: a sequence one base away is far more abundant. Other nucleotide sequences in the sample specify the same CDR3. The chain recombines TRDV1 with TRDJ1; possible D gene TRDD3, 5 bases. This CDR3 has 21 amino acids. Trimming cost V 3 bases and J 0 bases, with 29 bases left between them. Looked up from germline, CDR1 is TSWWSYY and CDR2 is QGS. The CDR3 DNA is TGTGCTCTTGGGGAGGATAATTCGCCTATGTGGGATTCTGAGTACACCGATAAACTCATCTTT. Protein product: CALGEDNSPMWDSEYTDKLIF.

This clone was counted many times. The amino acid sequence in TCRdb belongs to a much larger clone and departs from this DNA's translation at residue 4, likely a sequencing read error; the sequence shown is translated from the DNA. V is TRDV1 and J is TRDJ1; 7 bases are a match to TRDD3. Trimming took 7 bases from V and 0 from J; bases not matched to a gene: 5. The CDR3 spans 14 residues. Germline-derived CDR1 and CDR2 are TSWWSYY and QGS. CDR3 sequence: CALAWGAHTDKLIF. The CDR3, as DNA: TGTGCTCTTGCCTGGGGGGCGCACACCGATAAACTCATCTTT.